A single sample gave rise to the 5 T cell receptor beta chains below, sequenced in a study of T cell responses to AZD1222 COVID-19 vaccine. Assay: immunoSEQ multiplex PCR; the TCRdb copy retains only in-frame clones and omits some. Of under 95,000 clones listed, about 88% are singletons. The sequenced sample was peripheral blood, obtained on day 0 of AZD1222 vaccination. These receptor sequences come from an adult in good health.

CDR3 in DNA: TGTGCCAGCAGTGAACTCAACCGAATAGACCGTGGCTACACCTTC. This translates into CASSELNRIDRGYTF. V gene TRBV6-1 combines with J gene TRBJ1-2; D is undetermined. Per the germline V gene, CDR1 is MNHNS and CDR2 is SASEGT. The CDR3 contains 15 residues. V dropped 2 bases and J dropped 7 bases, with 17 bases sitting between them.

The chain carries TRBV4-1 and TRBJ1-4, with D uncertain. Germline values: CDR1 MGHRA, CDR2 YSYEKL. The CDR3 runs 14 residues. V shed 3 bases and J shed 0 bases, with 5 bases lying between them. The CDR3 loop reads CASSQGATNEKLFF. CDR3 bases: TGCGCCAGCAGCCAGGGTGCAACTAATGAAAAACTGTTTTTT.

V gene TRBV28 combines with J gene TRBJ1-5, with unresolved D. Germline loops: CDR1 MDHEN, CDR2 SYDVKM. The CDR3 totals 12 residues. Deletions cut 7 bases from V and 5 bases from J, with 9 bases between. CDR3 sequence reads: CASTRADQPQHF. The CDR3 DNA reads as TGTGCCAGCACGCGGGCGGATCAGCCCCAGCATTTT.

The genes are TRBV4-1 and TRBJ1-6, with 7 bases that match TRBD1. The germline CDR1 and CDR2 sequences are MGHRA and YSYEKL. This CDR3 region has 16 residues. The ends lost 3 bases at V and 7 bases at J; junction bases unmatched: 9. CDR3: CASSHTRQGGNSPLHF. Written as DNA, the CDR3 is TGCGCCAGCAGCCACACCAGACAGGGAGGAAATTCACCCCTCCACTTT.

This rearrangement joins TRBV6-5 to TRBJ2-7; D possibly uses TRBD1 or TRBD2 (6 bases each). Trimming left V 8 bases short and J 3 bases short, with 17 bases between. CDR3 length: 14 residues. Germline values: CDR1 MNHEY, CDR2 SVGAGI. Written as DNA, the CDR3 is TGTGCCAGCTCACGCCTGGGGGGCGGCTACGAGCAGTACTTC. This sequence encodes CASSRLGGGYEQYF.